These T cell receptor beta chains were read from a single sample in a study of shared clonotypes between healthy human individuals. Method: immunoSEQ multiplex PCR; TCRdb's copy keeps in-frame clones and lacks some. The sample records approximately 500,000 clones, around 79% being singletons. The sample taken for sequencing was PBMCs. Every receptor here comes from a woman in her thirties or forties in good health. Some clones in this sample may be carry-over from other donors' samples. Each CDR3 is given with its conserved first and last residue. The D gene is left open where the match is weak.

J gene | D gene | V gene | CDR3 protein
TRBJ2-3 | - | TRBV10-3 | CAISESRATDTQYF
TRBJ2-3 | - | TRBV4-2 | CASSQVGAGYTDTQYF
TRBJ1-5 | TRBD1 | TRBV25-1 | CASTKHRDRGLGNQPQHF
TRBJ2-2 | TRBD1 | TRBV11-2 | CASSRTGANTGELFF
TRBJ2-2 | - | TRBV10-2 | CASSESNRGTGELFF
TRBJ2-7 | TRBD1 | TRBV7-2 | CASSLTGTGEYEQYF
TRBJ2-2 | - | TRBV19 | CASSFRPVTGELFF
TRBJ2-2 | - | TRBV7-2 | CASSLVGGPGELFF
TRBJ1-2 | TRBD1 | TRBV28 | CASTGTGGNYGYTF
TRBJ2-7 | - | TRBV21-1 | CASSKDPGTSGEQYF
TRBJ1-1 | - | TRBV18 | CASSLRTVNTEAFF
TRBJ2-5 | - | TRBV30 | CAWNRLQETQYF
TRBJ2-5 | - | TRBV15 | CATSRDSQGSQYF
TRBJ2-1 | - | TRBV18 | CASSPPSGAANEQFF
TRBJ2-1 | - | TRBV7-8 | CASSLRDWWNEQFF